This section outlines one T cell receptor (beta chain) sequence together with its context. Trimming pared 3 bases from V and 4 bases from J, leaving 12 bases between. The CDR3 loop spans 14 amino acids. Germline CDR1 and CDR2: LGHNA and YSLEER. This sample is drawn from a study of blood T cell repertoires in COVID-19. Sequencing was performed with immunoSEQ multiplex PCR; in TCRdb, only in-frame clones are kept and a portion is missing. This sample yields about 160,000 clones, of which around 84% are seen a single time; around 1% belongs to the top ten. V gene TRBV4-3 combines with J gene TRBJ1-2; the D gene is possibly TRBD1 (6 bases). The material sequenced was peripheral blood. The origin of this receptor is a middle-aged man with acute or convalescent COVID-19. As DNA, the CDR3 is TGCGCCAGCAGCCAGGGACAACAACGCTATGGCTACACCTTC. Its protein is CASSQGQQRYGYTF.